This T cell receptor beta chain was sequenced during a study of blood T cells in healthy people across ages. Germline loops: CDR1 SGDLS, CDR2 YYNGEE. The V end lost 2 bases, the J end lost 0 bases, and 8 bases lay between the germline ends. CDR3 length equals 15 residues. Next came a second PCR, run for about 7 to 12 cycles, which used a sample-barcoded 5' primer along with a J-beta primer mix. Each CDR3 protein gets one entry after TCRdb re-called the 5' RACE reads with MiXCR. This sample has about 1.5 million distinct CDR3 sequences, with 40% to 45% found just once. The table lists this clonotype with many counts.

The chain uses TRBV9 and TRBJ2-2; tentatively, D is TRBD1 (6 bases). This receptor was identified in a young woman in good health. The sequencing input was blood. In DNA, the CDR3 is TGTGCCAGCAGCGTGGACAGTGCGAACACCGGGGAGCTGTTTTTT. Encoded protein: CASSVDSANTGELFF.